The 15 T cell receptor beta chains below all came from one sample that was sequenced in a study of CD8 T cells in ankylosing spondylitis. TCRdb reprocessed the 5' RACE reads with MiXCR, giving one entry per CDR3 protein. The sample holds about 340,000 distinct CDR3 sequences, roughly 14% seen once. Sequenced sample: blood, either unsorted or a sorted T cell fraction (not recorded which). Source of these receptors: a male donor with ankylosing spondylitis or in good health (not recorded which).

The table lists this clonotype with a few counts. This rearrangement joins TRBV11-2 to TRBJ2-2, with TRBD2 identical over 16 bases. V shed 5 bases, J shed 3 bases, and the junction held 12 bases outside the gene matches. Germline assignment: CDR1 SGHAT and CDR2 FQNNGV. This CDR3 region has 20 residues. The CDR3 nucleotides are TGTGCCAGCAGCACCGGGACTAGCGGGAGGGCCCCCATTGACACCGGGGAGCTGTTTTTT. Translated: CASSTGTSGRAPIDTGELFF.

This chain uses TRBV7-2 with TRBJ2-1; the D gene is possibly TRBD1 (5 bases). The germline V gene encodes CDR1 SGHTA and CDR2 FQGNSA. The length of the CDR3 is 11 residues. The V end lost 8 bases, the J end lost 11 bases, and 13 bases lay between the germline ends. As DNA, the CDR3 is TGTGCCAGCGTTGGACACCATAAGCAGTTCTTC. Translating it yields CASVGHHKQFF.

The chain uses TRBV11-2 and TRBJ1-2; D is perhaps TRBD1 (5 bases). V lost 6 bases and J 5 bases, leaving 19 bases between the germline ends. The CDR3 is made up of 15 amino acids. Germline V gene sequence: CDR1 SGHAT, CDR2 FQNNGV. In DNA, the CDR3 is TGTGCCAGCAGAGTTATCGGGGACGGCGGATATGGCTACACCTTC. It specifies CASRVIGDGGYGYTF.

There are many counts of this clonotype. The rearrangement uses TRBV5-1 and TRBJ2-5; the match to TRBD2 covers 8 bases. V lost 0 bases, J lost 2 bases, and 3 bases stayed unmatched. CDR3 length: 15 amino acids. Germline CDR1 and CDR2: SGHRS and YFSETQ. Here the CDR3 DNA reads TGCGCCAGCAGCTTGGGAGCGGGGGTTCAAGAGACCCAGTACTTC. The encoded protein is CASSLGAGVQETQYF. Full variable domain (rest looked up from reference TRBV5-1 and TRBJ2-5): KAGVTQTPRYLIKTRGQQVTLSCSPISGHRSVSWYQQTPGQGLQFLFEYFSETQRNKGNFPGRFSGRQFSNSRSEMNVSTLELGDSALYLCASSLGAGVQETQYFGPGTRLLVL.

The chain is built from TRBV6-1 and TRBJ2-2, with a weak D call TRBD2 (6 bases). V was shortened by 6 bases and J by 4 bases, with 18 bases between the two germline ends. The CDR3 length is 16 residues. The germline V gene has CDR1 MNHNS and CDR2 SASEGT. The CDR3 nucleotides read TGTGCCAGCAGACCGCCCGGGACTTTTATCACCGGGGAGCTGTTTTTT. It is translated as CASRPPGTFITGELFF.

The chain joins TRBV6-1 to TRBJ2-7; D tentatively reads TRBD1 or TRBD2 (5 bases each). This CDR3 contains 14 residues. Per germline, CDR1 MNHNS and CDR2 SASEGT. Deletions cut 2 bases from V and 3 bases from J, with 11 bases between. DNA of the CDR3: TGTGCCAGCAGTGAAACGGGACGGAGCTACGAGCAGTACTTC. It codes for CASSETGRSYEQYF.

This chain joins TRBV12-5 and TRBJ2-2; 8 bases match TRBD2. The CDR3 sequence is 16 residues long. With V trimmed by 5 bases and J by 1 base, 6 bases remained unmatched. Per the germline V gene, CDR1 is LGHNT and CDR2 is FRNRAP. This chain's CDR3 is CASGLRAGVNTGELFF. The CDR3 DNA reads TGTGCTAGTGGTCTCCGAGCGGGAGTGAACACCGGGGAGCTGTTTTTT.

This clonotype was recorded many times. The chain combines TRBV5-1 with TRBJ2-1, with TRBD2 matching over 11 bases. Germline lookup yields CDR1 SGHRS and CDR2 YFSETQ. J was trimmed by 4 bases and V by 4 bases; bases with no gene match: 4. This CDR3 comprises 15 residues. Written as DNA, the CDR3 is TGCGCCAGCAGCGAGGGACTAGCGGCTTACAATGAGCAGTTCTTC. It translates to CASSEGLAAYNEQFF.

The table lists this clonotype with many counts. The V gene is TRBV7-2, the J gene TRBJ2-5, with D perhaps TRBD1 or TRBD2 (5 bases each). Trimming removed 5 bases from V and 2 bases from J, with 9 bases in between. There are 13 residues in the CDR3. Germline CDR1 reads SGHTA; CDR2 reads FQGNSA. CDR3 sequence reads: CASSPGAQETQYF. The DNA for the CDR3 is TGTGCCAGCAGCCCCGGGGCTCAAGAGACCCAGTACTTC.

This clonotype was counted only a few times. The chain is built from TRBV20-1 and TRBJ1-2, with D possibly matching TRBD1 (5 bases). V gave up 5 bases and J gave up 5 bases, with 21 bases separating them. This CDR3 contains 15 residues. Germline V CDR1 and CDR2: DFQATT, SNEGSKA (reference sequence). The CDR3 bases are TGCAGTGCTCCTAGCCTAGGGGCGGAGGGATATGGCTACACCTTC. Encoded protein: CSAPSLGAEGYGYTF.

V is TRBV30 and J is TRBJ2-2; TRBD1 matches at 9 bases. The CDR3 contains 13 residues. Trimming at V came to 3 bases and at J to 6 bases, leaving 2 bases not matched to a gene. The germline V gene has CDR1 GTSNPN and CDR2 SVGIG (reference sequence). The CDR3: CAWRGQGSGELFF. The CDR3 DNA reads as TGTGCCTGGAGGGGACAGGGATCCGGGGAGCTGTTTTTT. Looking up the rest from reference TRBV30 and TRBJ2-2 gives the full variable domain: SQTIHQWPATLVQPVGSPLSLECTVEGTSNPNLYWYRQAAGRGLQLLFYSVGIGQISSEVPQNLSASRPQDRQFILSSKKLLLSDSGFYLCAWRGQGSGELFFGEGSRLTVL.

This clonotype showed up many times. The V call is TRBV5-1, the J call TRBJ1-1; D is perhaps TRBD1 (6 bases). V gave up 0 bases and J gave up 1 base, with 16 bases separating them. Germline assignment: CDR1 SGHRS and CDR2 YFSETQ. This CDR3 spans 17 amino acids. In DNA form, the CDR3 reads TGCGCCAGCAGCTTGGTTTACCAGGGGAACTCGAACACTGAAGCTTTCTTT. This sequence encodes CASSLVYQGNSNTEAFF.

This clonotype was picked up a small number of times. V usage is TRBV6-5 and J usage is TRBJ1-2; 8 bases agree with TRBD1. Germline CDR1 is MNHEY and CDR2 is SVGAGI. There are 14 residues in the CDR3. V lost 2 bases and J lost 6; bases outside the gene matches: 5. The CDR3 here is CASSYPHRGDGYTF. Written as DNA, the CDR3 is TGTGCCAGCAGTTACCCGCACAGGGGGGATGGCTACACCTTC.

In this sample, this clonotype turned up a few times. CDR3 DNA sequence: TGCGCCAGCAGCTTTGGGGCGGACTATGGCTACACCTTC. Protein: CASSFGADYGYTF. The rearrangement joins TRBV5-1 to TRBJ1-2, with D possibly TRBD1 on 5 matching bases. The CDR3 runs 13 residues. The germline V gene encodes CDR1 SGHRS and CDR2 YFSETQ. The V and J ends lost 2 bases and 3 bases respectively, with 8 bases between them.

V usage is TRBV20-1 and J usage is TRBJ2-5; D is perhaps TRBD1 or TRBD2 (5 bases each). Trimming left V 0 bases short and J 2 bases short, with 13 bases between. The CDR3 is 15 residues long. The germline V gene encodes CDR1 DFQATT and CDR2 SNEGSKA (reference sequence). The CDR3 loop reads CSARDGTVVQETQYF. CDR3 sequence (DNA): TGCAGTGCTAGAGATGGGACGGTGGTTCAAGAGACCCAGTACTTC.